Shown below are 7 T cell receptor beta chains from a single sample sequenced in a study of blood T cell repertoires in COVID-19. The protocol was immunoSEQ multiplex PCR, while the TCRdb copy is restricted to in-frame clones and leaves out a portion. This table has approximately 58,000 clones, over 75% appearing once. Sequencing was performed on peripheral blood. These receptors came from a woman older than 75 with active COVID-19.

The chain recombines TRBV19 with TRBJ1-4; D gene uncertain. The CDR3 extends over 15 amino acids. Germline V gives CDR1 LNHDA, CDR2 SQIVND (reference sequence). The germline V and J ends were trimmed by 4 bases and 6 bases, with 15 bases remaining between them. CDR3 sequence: CASSTNWMGDEKLFF. CDR3 DNA sequence: TGTGCCAGTAGTACCAATTGGATGGGAGATGAAAAACTGTTTTTT. Full variable domain (rest looked up from reference TRBV19 and TRBJ1-4): DGGITQSPKYLFRKEGQNVTLSCEQNLNHDAMYWYRQDPGQGLRLIYYSQIVNDFQKGDIAEGYSVSREKKESFPLTVTSAQKNPTAFYLCASSTNWMGDEKLFFGSGTQLSVL.

The V gene is TRBV19, the J gene TRBJ2-7; D is possibly TRBD2 (5 bases). The CDR3 is 18 residues long. Looked up from germline, CDR1 is LNHDA and CDR2 is SQIVND (reference sequence). V lost 3 bases and J lost 2, with 23 bases in between. The CDR3 loop is CASSMRASPAGGAYEQYF. The DNA for the CDR3 is TGTGCCAGTAGTATGCGGGCTAGCCCGGCCGGTGGGGCCTACGAGCAGTACTTC.

This chain uses TRBV5-4 with TRBJ2-3; TRBD2 aligns across 14 bases. The ends lost 4 bases at V and 3 bases at J; junction bases unmatched: 4. Germline-derived CDR1 and CDR2 are SGHNT and YYREEE (reference sequence). This CDR3 has 16 residues. The CDR3 is CASSPGLAGATDTQYF. The CDR3 DNA reads as TGTGCCAGCAGCCCGGGACTAGCGGGAGCGACAGATACGCAGTATTTT.

In this sample, this clone turned up once. The rearrangement uses TRBV10-3 and TRBJ1-5; D is ambiguous. Germline lookup yields CDR1 ENHRY and CDR2 SYGVKD. The CDR3 has 15 residues. The V gene lost 0 bases and the J gene lost 3 bases, with 9 bases spanning the gap. Written as DNA, the CDR3 is TGTGCCATCAGTGAGTCCGACGGAGTCAATCAGCCCCAGCATTTT. Translation gives CAISESDGVNQPQHF.

This clone was observed a single time. This chain uses TRBV7-9 with TRBJ2-3, with D possibly TRBD2 on 6 matching bases. Trimming cost V 5 bases and J 1 base, with 10 bases left between them. The CDR3 runs 14 residues. Looked up from germline, CDR1 is SEHNR and CDR2 is FQNEAQ (reference sequence). The CDR3 DNA reads TGTGCCAGCAGCCAGGGACTTCGCACAGATACGCAGTATTTT. As protein: CASSQGLRTDTQYF. Combining the CDR3 with reference TRBV7-9 and TRBJ2-3 gives the whole variable domain DTGVSQNPRHKITKRGQNVTFRCDPISEHNRLYWYRQTLGQGPEFLTYFQNEAQLEKSRLLSDRFSAERPKGSFSTLEIQRTEQGDSAMYLCASSQGLRTDTQYFGPGTRLTVL.

The chain has TRBV2 and TRBJ2-3, with TRBD1 identical over 7 bases. CDR1 SNHLY and CDR2 FYNNEI come from the germline V gene. The CDR3 has 16 residues. This CDR3 is CARSGRTGLSTDTQYF. The CDR3 DNA sequence: TGTGCTCGCAGTGGAAGGACAGGCCTTAGCACAGATACGCAGTATTTT.

This chain uses TRBV7-2 with TRBJ2-1; possible D gene TRBD2, 6 bases. Trimming removed 3 bases from V and 6 bases from J, with 12 bases in between. The germline V gene has CDR1 SGHTA and CDR2 FQGNSA. The CDR3 contains 14 residues. CDR3 sequence (DNA): TGTGCCAGCAGCTTGGCTAGCGAAGCCAATGAGCAGTTCTTC. It translates to CASSLASEANEQFF.